This T cell receptor (beta chain) was recorded in a study of blood T cell repertoires in COVID-19. The germline CDR1 and CDR2 sequences are SNHLY and FYNNEI. V shed 6 bases, J shed 1 base, and the junction held 8 bases outside the gene matches. CDR3 size: 16 residues. TCRdb keeps only in-frame clones here, not all; method: immunoSEQ multiplex PCR. The sample includes around 160,000 clones, about 84% of them seen just once. Those enrolled, adults aged roughly 18 to 100 years, came from 20 to 25 US areas. This clone was found once. The TCR originated in a man between 35 and 55 years old who had recovered from COVID-19. The V gene is TRBV2, the J gene TRBJ2-3; TRBD1 matches 9 bases. The sample taken for sequencing was PBMCs or T cells enriched from blood (not recorded which). Here the CDR3 reads CASSATGGRRTDTQYF. The CDR3 DNA reads TGTGCCAGCAGCGCTACAGGGGGCCGCCGCACAGATACGCAGTATTTT.